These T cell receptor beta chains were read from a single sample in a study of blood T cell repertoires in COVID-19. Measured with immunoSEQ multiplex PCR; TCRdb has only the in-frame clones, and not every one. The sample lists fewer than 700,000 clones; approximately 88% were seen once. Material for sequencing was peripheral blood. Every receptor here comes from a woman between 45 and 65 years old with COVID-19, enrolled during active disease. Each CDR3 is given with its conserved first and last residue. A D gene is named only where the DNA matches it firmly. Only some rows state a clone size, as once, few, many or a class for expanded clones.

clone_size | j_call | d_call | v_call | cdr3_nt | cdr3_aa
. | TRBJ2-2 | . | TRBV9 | TGTGCCAGCAGCCCAGGCGCGCAAAACACCGGGGAGCTGTTTTTT | CASSPGAQNTGELFF
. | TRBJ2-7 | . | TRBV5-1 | TGCGCCAGCAGCGGCCGGGACTCAACCTACGAGCAGTACTTC | CASSGRDSTYEQYF
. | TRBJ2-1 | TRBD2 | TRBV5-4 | TGTGCCAGCAGCCGGGAACTAGCGGGTAGGCACAATGAGCAGTTCTTC | CASSRELAGRHNEQFF
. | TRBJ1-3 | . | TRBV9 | TGTGCCAGCAGCCCAGGATTCTCTGGAAACACCATATATTTT | CASSPGFSGNTIYF
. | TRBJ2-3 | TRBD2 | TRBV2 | TGTGCCAGTAGGGACTACACAGATACGCAGTATTTT | CASRDYTDTQYF
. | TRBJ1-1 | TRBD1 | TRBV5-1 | TGCGCCAGCAGCTTGTATCTCAGGGGGCCCGTTGGGCACCAAGCTTTCTTT | CASSLYLRGPVGHQAFF
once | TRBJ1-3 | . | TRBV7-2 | TGTGCCAGCAGCTTTTCCCGGGGGGCCTCTGGAAACACCATATATTTT | CASSFSRGASGNTIYF
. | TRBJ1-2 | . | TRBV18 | TGTGCCAGCTCACTTCGACAGAATCAACCTTCGGGCTACACCTTC | CASSLRQNQPSGYTF
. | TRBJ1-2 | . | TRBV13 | TGTGCCAGCAGCTGGAGGGCAAGGGTTAACTATGGCTACACCTTC | CASSWRARVNYGYTF
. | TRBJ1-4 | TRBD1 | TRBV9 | TGTGCCAGCAGCGTCAGGGGGCGAGATGAAAAACTGTTTTTT | CASSVRGRDEKLFF
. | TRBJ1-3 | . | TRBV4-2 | TGTGCCAGCAGCCAAGGCGGGGGCGGTGGAAACACCATATATTTT | CASSQGGGGGNTIYF
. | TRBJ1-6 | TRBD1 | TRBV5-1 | TGCGCCAGCAGTTTAGGGGGCCTCACCTTCTATAATTCACCCCTCCACTTT | CASSLGGLTFYNSPLHF
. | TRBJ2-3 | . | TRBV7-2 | TGTGCCAGCAGCCTATGGACTAGCACAGATACGCAGTATTTT | CASSLWTSTDTQYF